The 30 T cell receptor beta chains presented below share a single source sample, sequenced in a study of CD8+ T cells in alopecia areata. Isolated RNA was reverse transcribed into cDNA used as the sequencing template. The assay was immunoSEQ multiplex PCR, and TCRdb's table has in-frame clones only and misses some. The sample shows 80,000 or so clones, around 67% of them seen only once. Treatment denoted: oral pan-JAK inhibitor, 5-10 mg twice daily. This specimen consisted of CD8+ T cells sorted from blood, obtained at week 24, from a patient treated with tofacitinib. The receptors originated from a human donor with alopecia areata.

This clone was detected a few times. CDR3 protein: CASSLFSPNEQFF. Here the CDR3 DNA reads TGCGCCAGCAGCCTTTTCTCCCCCAATGAGCAGTTCTTC. The V call is TRBV4-1, the J call TRBJ2-1; unclear D gene. CDR1 is MGHRA and CDR2 is YSYEKL in the germline V gene. This CDR3 has 13 residues. Trimming shortened V by 4 bases and J by 6 bases, and 10 bases separated the two germline ends.

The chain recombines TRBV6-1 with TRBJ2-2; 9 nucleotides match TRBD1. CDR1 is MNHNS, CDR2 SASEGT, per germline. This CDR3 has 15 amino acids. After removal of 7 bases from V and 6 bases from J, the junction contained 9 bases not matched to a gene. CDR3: CASTLRTGDAGELFF. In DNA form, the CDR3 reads TGTGCCAGCACCCTTCGGACAGGGGACGCCGGGGAGCTGTTTTTT.

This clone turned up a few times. CDR3 in DNA: TGCAGCGTTGAACTATTCGGGGCCAACGTCCTGACTTTC. Its protein product is CSVELFGANVLTF. V is TRBV29-1 and J is TRBJ2-6; D uncertain. Germline CDR1 reads SQVTM; CDR2 reads ANQGSEA. The V and J ends lost 2 bases and 4 bases respectively, with 6 bases between them. The CDR3 has 13 amino acids.

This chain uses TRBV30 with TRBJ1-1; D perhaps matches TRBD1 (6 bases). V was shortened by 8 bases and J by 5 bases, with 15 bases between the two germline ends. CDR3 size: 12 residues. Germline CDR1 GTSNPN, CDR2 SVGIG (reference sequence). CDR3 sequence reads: CATTGLATEAFF. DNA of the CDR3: TGTGCCACAACAGGGTTGGCAACTGAAGCTTTCTTT.

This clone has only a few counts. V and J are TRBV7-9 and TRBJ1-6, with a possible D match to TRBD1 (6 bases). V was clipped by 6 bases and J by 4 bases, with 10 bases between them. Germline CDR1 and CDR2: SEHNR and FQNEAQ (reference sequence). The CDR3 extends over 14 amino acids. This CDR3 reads CASSSGQYNSPLHF. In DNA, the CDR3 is TGTGCCAGCAGTTCTGGACAGTATAATTCACCCCTCCACTTT.

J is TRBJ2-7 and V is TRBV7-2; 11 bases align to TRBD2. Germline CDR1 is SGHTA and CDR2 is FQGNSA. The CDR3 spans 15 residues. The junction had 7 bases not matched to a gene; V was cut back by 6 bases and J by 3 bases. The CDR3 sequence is CASRLPGTSGYEQYF. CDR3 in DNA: TGTGCCAGCAGACTTCCCGGGACTAGCGGCTACGAGCAGTACTTC.

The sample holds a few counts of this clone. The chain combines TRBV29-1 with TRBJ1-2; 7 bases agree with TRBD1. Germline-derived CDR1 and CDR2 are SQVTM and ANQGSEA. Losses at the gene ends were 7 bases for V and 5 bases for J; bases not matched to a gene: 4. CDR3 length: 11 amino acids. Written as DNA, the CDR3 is TGCAGCGCGGGGACAGATTATGGCTACACCTTC. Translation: CSAGTDYGYTF.

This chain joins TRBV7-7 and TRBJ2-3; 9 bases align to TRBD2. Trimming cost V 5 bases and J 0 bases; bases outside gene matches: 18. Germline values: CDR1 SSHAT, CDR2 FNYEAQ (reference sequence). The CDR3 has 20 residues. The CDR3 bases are TGTGCCAGCAGCCCCAACCCGGCAATAGCGGGGGACCCTAGCACAGATACGCAGTATTTT. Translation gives CASSPNPAIAGDPSTDTQYF.

The CDR3 DNA reads as TGTGCCAGCAGCTTGGGGCGCCCTACCTACAATGAGCAGTTCTTC. Protein sequence: CASSLGRPTYNEQFF. The rearrangement joins TRBV5-6 to TRBJ2-1; D remains ambiguous. The germline CDR1 and CDR2 sequences are SGHDT and YYEEEE. The CDR3 spans 15 residues. V was trimmed by 0 bases and J by 2 bases, leaving 9 bases between them.

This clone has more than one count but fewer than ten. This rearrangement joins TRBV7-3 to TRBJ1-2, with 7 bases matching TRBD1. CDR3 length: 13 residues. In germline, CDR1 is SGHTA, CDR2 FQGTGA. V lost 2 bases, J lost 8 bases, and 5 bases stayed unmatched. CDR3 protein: CASSLGGGDGYTF. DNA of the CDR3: TGTGCCAGCAGCTTAGGAGGGGGCGACGGCTACACCTTC.

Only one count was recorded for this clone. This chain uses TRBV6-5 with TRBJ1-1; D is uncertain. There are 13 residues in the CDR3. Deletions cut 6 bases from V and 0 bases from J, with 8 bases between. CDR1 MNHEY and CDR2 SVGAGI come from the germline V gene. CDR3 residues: CASSLSMNTEAFF. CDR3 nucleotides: TGTGCCAGCAGCCTGTCGATGAACACTGAAGCTTTCTTT.

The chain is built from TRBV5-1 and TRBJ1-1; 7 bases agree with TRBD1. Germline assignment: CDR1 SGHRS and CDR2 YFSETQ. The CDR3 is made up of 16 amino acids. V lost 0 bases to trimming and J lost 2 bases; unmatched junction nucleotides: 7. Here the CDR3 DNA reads TGCGCCAGCAGCTTGGTCAGGGGGGAGCTCAACACTGAAGCTTTCTTT. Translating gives CASSLVRGELNTEAFF.

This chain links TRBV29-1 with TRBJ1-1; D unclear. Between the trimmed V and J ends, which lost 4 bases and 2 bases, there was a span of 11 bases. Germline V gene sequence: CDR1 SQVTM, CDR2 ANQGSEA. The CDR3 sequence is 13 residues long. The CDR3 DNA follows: TGCAGCGTTGTACACGGACTAAACACTGAAGCTTTCTTT. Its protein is CSVVHGLNTEAFF.

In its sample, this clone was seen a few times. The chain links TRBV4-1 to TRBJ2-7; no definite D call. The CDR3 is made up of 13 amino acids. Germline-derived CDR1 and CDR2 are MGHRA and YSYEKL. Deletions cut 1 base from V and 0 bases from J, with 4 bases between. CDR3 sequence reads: CASSQGSSYEQYF. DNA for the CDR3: TGCGCCAGCAGCCAAGGCAGCTCCTACGAGCAGTACTTC.

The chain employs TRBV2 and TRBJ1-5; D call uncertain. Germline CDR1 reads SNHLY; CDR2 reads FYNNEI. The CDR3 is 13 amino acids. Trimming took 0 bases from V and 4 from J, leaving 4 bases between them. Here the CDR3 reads CASSEAINQPQHF. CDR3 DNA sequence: TGTGCCAGCAGTGAAGCGATAAATCAGCCCCAGCATTTT.

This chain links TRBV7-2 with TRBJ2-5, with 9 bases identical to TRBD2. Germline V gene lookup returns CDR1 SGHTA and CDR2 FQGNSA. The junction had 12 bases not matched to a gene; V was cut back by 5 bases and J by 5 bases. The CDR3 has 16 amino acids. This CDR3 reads CASSLKSSGGTETQYF. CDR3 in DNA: TGTGCCAGCAGCCTAAAGTCGAGCGGGGGGACGGAGACCCAGTACTTC.

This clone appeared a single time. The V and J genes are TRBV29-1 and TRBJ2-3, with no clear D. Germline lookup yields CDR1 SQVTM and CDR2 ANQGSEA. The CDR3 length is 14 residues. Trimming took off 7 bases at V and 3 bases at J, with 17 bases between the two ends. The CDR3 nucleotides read TGCAGCGCGGCCGAGGCAGCAACGACAGATACGCAGTATTTT. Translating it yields CSAAEAATTDTQYF.

CDR3 in amino acids: CASSPMGVYNEQFF. CDR3 nucleotides: TGTGCCAGCAGCCCGATGGGAGTCTACAATGAGCAGTTCTTC. The chain is built from TRBV5-6 and TRBJ2-1; perhaps TRBD2 as D (5 bases). V lost 4 bases, J lost 3 bases, and 11 bases lay in between. The CDR3 runs 14 residues. Germline V gives CDR1 SGHDT, CDR2 YYEEEE.

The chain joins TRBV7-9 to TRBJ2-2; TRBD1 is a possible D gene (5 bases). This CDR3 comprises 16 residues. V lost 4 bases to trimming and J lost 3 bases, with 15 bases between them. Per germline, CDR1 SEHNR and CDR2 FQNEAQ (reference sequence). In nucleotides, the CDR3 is TGTGCCAGCAGCTATGGGGCAGGGCCTTACACCGGGGAGCTGTTTTTT. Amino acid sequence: CASSYGAGPYTGELFF.

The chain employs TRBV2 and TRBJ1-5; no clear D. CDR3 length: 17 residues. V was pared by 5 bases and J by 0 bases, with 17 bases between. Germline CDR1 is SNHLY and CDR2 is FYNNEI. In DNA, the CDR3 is TGTGCCAGCAGTTCCCGGCAGGTTCCCTATAGCAATCAGCCCCAGCATTTT. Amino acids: CASSSRQVPYSNQPQHF.

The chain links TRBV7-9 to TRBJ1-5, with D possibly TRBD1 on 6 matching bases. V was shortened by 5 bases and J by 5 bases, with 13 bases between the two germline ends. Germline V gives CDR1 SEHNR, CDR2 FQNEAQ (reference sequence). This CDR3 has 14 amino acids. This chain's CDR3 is CASSLDSFHQPQHF. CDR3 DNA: TGTGCCAGCAGCCTGGACAGCTTTCATCAGCCCCAGCATTTT.

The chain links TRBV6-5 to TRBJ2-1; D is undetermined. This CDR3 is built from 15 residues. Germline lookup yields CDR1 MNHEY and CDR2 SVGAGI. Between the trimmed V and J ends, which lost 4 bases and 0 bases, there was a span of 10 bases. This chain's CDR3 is CASSSDKSSYNEQFF. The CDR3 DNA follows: TGTGCCAGCAGTTCCGACAAGAGCTCCTACAATGAGCAGTTCTTC.

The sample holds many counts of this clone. This chain's CDR3 is CASSLEGVSSYNEQFF. CDR3 coding DNA: TGTGCCAGCAGCTTAGAGGGGGTGAGCTCCTACAATGAGCAGTTCTTC. The gene calls are TRBV11-2 and TRBJ2-1, with D perhaps being TRBD1 or TRBD2 (5 bases each). This CDR3 spans 16 amino acids. CDR1 is SGHAT, CDR2 FQNNGV, per germline. V dropped 0 bases and J dropped 0 bases, with 9 bases sitting between them.

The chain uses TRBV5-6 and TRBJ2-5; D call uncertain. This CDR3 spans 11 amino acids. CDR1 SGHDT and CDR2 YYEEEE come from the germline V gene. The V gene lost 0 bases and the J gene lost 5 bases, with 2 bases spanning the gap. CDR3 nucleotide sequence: TGTGCCAGCAGCTTGGACGAGACCCAGTACTTC. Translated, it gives CASSLDETQYF.

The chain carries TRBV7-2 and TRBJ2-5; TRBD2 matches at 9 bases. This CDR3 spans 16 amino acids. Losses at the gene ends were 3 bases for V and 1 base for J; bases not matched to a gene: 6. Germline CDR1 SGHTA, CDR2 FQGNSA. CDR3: CASSFDPSGVQETQYF. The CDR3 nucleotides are TGTGCCAGCAGCTTCGACCCTAGCGGGGTCCAAGAGACCCAGTACTTC. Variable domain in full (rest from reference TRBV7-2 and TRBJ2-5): GAGVSQSPSNKVTEKGKDVELRCDPISGHTALYWYRQSLGQGLEFLIYFQGNSAPDKSGLPSDRFSAERTGGSVSTLTIQRTQQEDSAVYLCASSFDPSGVQETQYFGPGTRLLVL.

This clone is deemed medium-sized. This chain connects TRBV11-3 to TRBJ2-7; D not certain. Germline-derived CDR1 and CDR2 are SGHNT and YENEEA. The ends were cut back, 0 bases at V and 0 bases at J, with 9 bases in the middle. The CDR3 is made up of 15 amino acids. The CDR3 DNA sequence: TGTGCCAGCAGCTTAGATCCCACGTTCTCCTACGAGCAGTACTTC. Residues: CASSLDPTFSYEQYF.

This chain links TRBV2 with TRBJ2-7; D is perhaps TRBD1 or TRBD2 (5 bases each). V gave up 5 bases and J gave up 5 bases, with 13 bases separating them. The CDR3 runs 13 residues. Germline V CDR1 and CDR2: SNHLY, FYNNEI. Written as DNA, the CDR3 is TGTGCCAGCAGTTTGGGGCAGACTAACGAGCAGTACTTC. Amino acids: CASSLGQTNEQYF.

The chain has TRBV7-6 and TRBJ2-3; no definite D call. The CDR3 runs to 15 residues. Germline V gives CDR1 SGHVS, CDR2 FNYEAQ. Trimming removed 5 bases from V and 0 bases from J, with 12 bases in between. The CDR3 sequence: CASSQVTASTDTQYF. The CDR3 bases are TGTGCCAGCAGCCAAGTCACAGCTAGCACAGATACGCAGTATTTT.

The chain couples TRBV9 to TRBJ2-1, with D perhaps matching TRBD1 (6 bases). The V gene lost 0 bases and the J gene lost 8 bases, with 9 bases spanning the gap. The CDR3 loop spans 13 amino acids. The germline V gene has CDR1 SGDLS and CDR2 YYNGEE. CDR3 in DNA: TGTGCCAGCAGCGTAGTAGGGGGACATGAGCAGTTCTTC. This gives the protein CASSVVGGHEQFF.

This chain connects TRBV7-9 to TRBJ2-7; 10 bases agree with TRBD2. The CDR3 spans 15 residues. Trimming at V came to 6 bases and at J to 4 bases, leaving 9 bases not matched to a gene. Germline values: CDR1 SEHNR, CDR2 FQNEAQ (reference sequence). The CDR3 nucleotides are TGTGCCAGCAGATCGAGCGGGAGGGCCCCGTACGAGCAGTACTTC. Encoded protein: CASRSSGRAPYEQYF.